This TCR beta chain originates from a study of T-cell memory formation after mild COVID-19. It was 5'RACE with constant-segment primers that produced the TCR alpha and TCR beta cDNA libraries, which carried sample barcodes and UMIs. In TCRdb, the 5' RACE reads were re-called with MiXCR into one record per CDR3 protein. The data show about 15,000 distinct CDR3 sequences, with around 25% seen just once and 55% to 70% held by the top ten. The table lists this clonotype with many counts. The length of the CDR3 is 15 residues. The germline CDR1 and CDR2 sequences are MNHEY and SVGEGT. The V end lost 2 bases, the J end lost 5 bases, and 15 bases lay between the germline ends.

The sequence came from a man aged 18-30 years who had mild COVID-19 (a few samples of this study predate the infection). Cell type and time point are not known. Sequencing was carried out using PBMCs or a T cell subset sorted from them (not recorded which). V gene TRBV6-2 or TRBV6-3 combines with J gene TRBJ1-1; D ambiguous. In DNA form, the CDR3 reads TGTGCCAGCAGTTACAGTGGGAGCGGGCAGACTGAAGCTTTCTTT. The encoded protein is CASSYSGSGQTEAFF.